One sample yielded the 10 T cell receptor beta chains listed below, sequenced in a study of PD-1 blockade in classical Hodgkin lymphoma (dated by TCRdb to about 2020). Library construction relied on the immunoSEQ multiplex PCR assay. TCRdb carries this immuneACCESS record with in-frame sequences only. Its versions omit some clonotypes, under half of them owing to an unresolved V gene in the studies checked, with the rest unexplained. This sample has almost 85,000 clones in its table, and around 86% of those were observed once. The ten largest clones represent around 20% of the sample. The time point label, as the study defines it: cycle 1 day 1 (C1D1), immediately before nivolumab initiation. Every trial patient had relapsed following autologous stem cell transplantation, and prior brentuximab vedotin exposure was what differed among cohorts A, B and C. The source was peripheral blood mononuclear cells (PBMCs), collected at baseline. The receptors originated from a human donor with classical Hodgkin lymphoma.

This clone appeared once. This may stem from a read error, because a much larger clone lies one nucleotide away. Other DNA sequences in this specimen translate into the identical CDR3. The chain carries TRBV7-2 and TRBJ2-1; TRBD2 aligns across 10 bases. This CDR3 contains 15 residues. J lost 4 bases, V lost 5 bases, and 5 bases had no gene match. Per germline, CDR1 SGHTA and CDR2 FQGNSA. The CDR3 DNA follows: TGTGCCAGCAGCCTGACTAGCGGGCCTTACAATGAGCAGTTCTTC. This codes for CASSLTSGPYNEQFF.

This clone has more than one count but fewer than ten. The V gene is TRBV28, the J gene TRBJ2-7; 9 bases map to TRBD1. Germline V gene lookup returns CDR1 MDHEN and CDR2 SYDVKM. The J segment lost 1 base and the V segment lost 4 bases, leaving 2 bases of the junction unmatched. The CDR3 length is 14 residues. The CDR3 loop is CASSYRGPSYEQYF. The DNA for the CDR3 is TGTGCCAGCAGTTACAGGGGGCCATCCTACGAGCAGTACTTC.

This clone was picked up one time. This chain connects TRBV6-5 to TRBJ1-1, with D perhaps TRBD1 (6 bases). V was pared by 0 bases and J by 0 bases, with 8 bases between. Per the germline V gene, CDR1 is MNHEY and CDR2 is SVGAGI. The CDR3 is made up of 15 amino acids. DNA for the CDR3: TGTGCCAGCAGTTACTCGGACAGCATGAACACTGAAGCTTTCTTT. Its translation: CASSYSDSMNTEAFF.

The chain is built from TRBV19 and TRBJ2-1; 13 bases map to TRBD2. The V gene end was trimmed by 3 bases and the J gene end by 7 bases; junction bases not matched to a gene: 9. CDR1 and CDR2 (germline): LNHDA, SQIVND (reference sequence). The CDR3 totals 17 residues. CDR3 sequence: CASSIGTGTSGKNEQFF. Written as DNA, the CDR3 is TGTGCCAGTAGTATTGGGACCGGGACTAGCGGGAAAAATGAGCAGTTCTTC.

This sequence joins TRBV29-1 and TRBJ2-7; D is possibly TRBD1 (5 bases). The length of the CDR3 is 11 residues. Germline CDR1 SQVTM, CDR2 ANQGSEA. Trimming left V 7 bases short and J 4 bases short, with 11 bases between. The CDR3 DNA sequence: TGCAGCGGGGAATACAGGTACGAGCAGTACTTC. The encoded protein is CSGEYRYEQYF.

V usage is TRBV2 and J usage is TRBJ1-5; D is possibly TRBD1 (5 bases). CDR3 length: 16 residues. Trimming shortened V by 6 bases and J by 4 bases, and 19 bases separated the two germline ends. Germline CDR1 and CDR2: SNHLY and FYNNEI. CDR3 DNA sequence: TGTGCCAGCAGCTACGGGGGGGTCGGCGTAAATCAGCCCCAGCATTTT. It specifies CASSYGGVGVNQPQHF.

The J gene is TRBJ1-1, the V gene TRBV29-1; no definite D call. This CDR3 spans 13 amino acids. The V gene lost 4 bases and the J gene lost 1 base, with 10 bases spanning the gap. In germline, CDR1 is SQVTM, CDR2 ANQGSEA. The CDR3 DNA follows: TGCAGCGTTGGTGGGCATCCGAACACTGAAGCTTTCTTT. Translation gives CSVGGHPNTEAFF.

The chain recombines TRBV6-5 with TRBJ2-7; possibly TRBD1 for D (6 bases). The CDR3 sequence is 15 residues long. CDR1 and CDR2 (germline): MNHEY, SVGAGI. V was clipped by 9 bases and J by 0 bases, with 18 bases between them. The CDR3 sequence is CASRPPTGVSYEQYF. The CDR3 region has the DNA TGTGCCAGTCGTCCACCGACAGGCGTCTCCTACGAGCAGTACTTC.

The gene calls are TRBV7-9 and TRBJ2-1, with D maybe TRBD2 (6 bases). Germline V lookup: CDR1 SEHNR, CDR2 FQNEAQ (reference sequence). Trimming took off 3 bases at V and 4 bases at J, with 13 bases between the two ends. The length of the CDR3 is 15 residues. CDR3 protein: CASSLRTNNYNEQFF. For the CDR3, the DNA is TGTGCCAGCAGCTTGCGGACTAACAATTACAATGAGCAGTTCTTC.

This clone appeared a few times. This chain uses TRBV2 with TRBJ2-3, with 16 bases identical to TRBD2. Germline trimming cut 8 bases from V and 3 bases from J; bases unmatched to any gene: 14. The CDR3 runs 19 residues. Germline-derived CDR1 and CDR2 are SNHLY and FYNNEI. The CDR3 nucleotides are TGTGCCAGCTCTTTGGGACTAGCGGGAGGGCCCGGGGCGACAGATACGCAGTATTTT. This codes for CASSLGLAGGPGATDTQYF. Together with reference TRBV2 and TRBJ2-3, the CDR3 gives the full variable domain: EPEVTQTPSHQVTQMGQEVILRCVPISNHLYFYWYRQILGQKVEFLVSFYNNEISEKSEIFDDQFSVERPDGSNFTLKIRSTKLEDSAMYFCASSLGLAGGPGATDTQYFGPGTRLTVL.